This record covers a single T cell receptor beta chain. Incorporation of UMIs carrying a 6-nucleotide sample barcode was performed by template switching. Both the TCRalpha cDNA and the TCRbeta cDNA were taken through two nested PCRs, lasting about 16 and 10 cycles. One entry per CDR3 protein, without DNA, is what TCRdb gives after re-calling the 5' RACE reads. The sample holds some 170,000 distinct CDR3 sequences. This entry is derived from a study of monozygotic twins with inflammatory bowel disease. CDR3 length: 17 residues. Germline V gene data show CDR1 as SGHRS and CDR2 as YFSETQ. The chain couples TRBV5-1 to TRBJ2-1; TCRdb's assignment of TRBD1 cannot be checked, as there is no DNA. This sequence originates from a human donor with ulcerative colitis or Crohn's disease, or a healthy co-twin of an affected twin (not recorded which). The sequencing input was blood. This CDR3 is CASSKGASRGNYNEQFF.